This T cell receptor (beta chain) was identified during a study of blood T cell repertoires in COVID-19. About the study: Sample material is recorded as cDNA or gDNA derived from T cells, B-cell-depleted T cells, or PBMCs.

Assignment of participants to cohorts was predicated upon participant-reported clinical history. CDR1 and CDR2 (germline): MDHEN, SYDVKM. V dropped 5 bases and J dropped 8 bases, with 21 bases sitting between them. This CDR3 has 15 amino acids. As processed by the authors: Nucleated cell counts were estimated from reference gene primer amplification. The protocol was immunoSEQ multiplex PCR, while the TCRdb copy is restricted to in-frame clones and leaves out a portion. Clonal size and the V and J genes are those of that table, whereas D and trimming came from the DNA. The sample holds about 210,000 clones; 81% are singletons and the top ten take 8.5% to 10%.

This chain uses TRBV28 with TRBJ1-2; D uncertain. The receptor was isolated from a woman aged 50 to 65 with acute COVID-19. Sample: PBMCs or T cells enriched from blood (not recorded which). The CDR3 nucleotides read TGTGCCAGCAGTACACACTCTGCGGGTACCGGAGGCTACACCTTC. Protein sequence: CASSTHSAGTGGYTF.